These 21 T cell receptor beta chains were all obtained from the same sample, sequenced in a study of beta chain features in type 1 diabetes (dated by TCRdb to about 2018). Overall study results and their limits: A moderate but significant shortening of TCRB CDR3 length was observed in type 1 diabetes patients in all four CD4+ subsets.

Their target antigens are unknown. The protocol used for the library was the immunoSEQ multiplex PCR assay. The High Capacity cDNA Reverse Transcription Kit was used to reverse transcribe all of the isolated RNA, meaning that expressed TCRB transcripts were what got sequenced. In its TCRdb copy, this immuneACCESS table keeps in-frame sequences only and misses some clones. Where compared with another copy, unresolved V genes explain less than half of these, and the others have no known cause. The table for this sample lists 500,000 to 800,000 clones; approximately 13% of them were counted only once. Of the sample, around 0.12% falls within the top ten clones. What was sequenced was naive CD4+ T cells from blood. Read against the paper, the sample's cell subset or site label means: true naive CD4+ T cells. The source is a young man with type 1 diabetes.

This clone was seen a few times. The chain links TRBV6-1 to TRBJ1-3; D call uncertain. The CDR3 totals 15 residues. Germline loops: CDR1 MNHNS, CDR2 SASEGT. Trimming removed 1 base at V and 3 bases at J, with 10 bases between. CDR3 coding DNA: TGTGCCAGCAGTGAAGTGGAAGGATATGGAAACACCATATATTTT. Translation gives CASSEVEGYGNTIYF.

This clone was seen only a few times. The V call is TRBV9, the J call TRBJ2-7; D is undetermined. V was pared by 0 bases and J by 0 bases, with 10 bases between. Germline V gives CDR1 SGDLS, CDR2 YYNGEE. The CDR3 runs 15 residues. The CDR3 is CASSVVPAGSYEQYF. Written as DNA, the CDR3 is TGTGCCAGCAGCGTAGTCCCCGCAGGCTCCTACGAGCAGTACTTC.

The rearrangement joins TRBV11-2 to TRBJ1-2; D unresolved. Germline V gives CDR1 SGHAT, CDR2 FQNNGV. The CDR3 covers 15 residues. V was shortened by 0 bases and J by 4 bases, with 12 bases between the two germline ends. The CDR3 here is CASSLDGTAAYGYTF. In DNA, the CDR3 is TGTGCCAGCAGCTTAGATGGAACGGCGGCCTATGGCTACACCTTC.

This clone showed up just a few times. The gene calls are TRBV11-3 and TRBJ1-2; 9 nucleotides line up with TRBD1. There are 13 residues in the CDR3. V shed 4 bases and J 8 bases; nucleotides not matched to a gene: 5. The germline V gene has CDR1 SGHNT and CDR2 YENEEA. CDR3 sequence (DNA): TGTGCCAGCAGCTCCGGGACAGGGAAAGGCTACACCTTC. This gives the protein CASSSGTGKGYTF.

This clone was recorded a few times. The rearrangement links TRBV7-2 to TRBJ2-5; TRBD1 matches at 10 bases. V trimming: 4 bases; J trimming: 5 bases; junction bases outside the gene matches: 10. The CDR3 extends over 16 amino acids. The germline CDR1 and CDR2 sequences are SGHTA and FQGNSA. CDR3 DNA: TGTGCCAGCAGCTGGGGGACAGGGGTTGGTGTGGAGACCCAGTACTTC. Residues: CASSWGTGVGVETQYF.

The chain is built from TRBV11-2 and TRBJ2-4; weak D call: TRBD2 (7 bases). Deletions cut 6 bases from V and 7 bases from J, with 19 bases between. Germline CDR1 SGHAT, CDR2 FQNNGV. CDR3 length equals 15 residues. The CDR3 reads CASSSARGARNIQYF. CDR3 bases: TGTGCCAGCAGTTCCGCCCGGGGGGCGAGGAACATTCAGTACTTC.

The V gene is TRBV15, the J gene TRBJ1-2; tentative D call: TRBD1 (6 bases). Germline assignment: CDR1 LNHNV and CDR2 YYDKDF (reference sequence). Between the trimmed V and J ends, which lost 0 bases and 4 bases, there was a span of 15 bases. The length of the CDR3 is 16 residues. CDR3: CATSRETGGYGYGYTF. Here the CDR3 DNA reads TGTGCCACCAGCAGAGAGACCGGGGGCTACGGCTATGGCTACACCTTC.

This clone turned up a few times. This chain joins TRBV7-8 and TRBJ2-4; 7 positions agree with TRBD1. This CDR3 has 17 residues. Germline values: CDR1 SGHVS, CDR2 FQNEAQ. Losses at the gene ends were 3 bases for V and 3 bases for J; bases not matched to a gene: 11. As DNA, the CDR3 is TGTGCCAGCAGCTTCTTACCGACAGGGTTGGGCAAAAACATTCAGTACTTC. It codes for CASSFLPTGLGKNIQYF.

V is TRBV9 and J is TRBJ2-7; possible D gene TRBD1, 6 bases. This CDR3 has 12 amino acids. Germline CDR1 and CDR2: SGDLS and YYNGEE. V dropped 0 bases and J dropped 11 bases, with 12 bases sitting between them. DNA of the CDR3: TGTGCCAGCAGCGTAGAGACAGGCCCGGAGTACTTC. This gives the protein CASSVETGPEYF.

This clone was observed a few times. This rearrangement joins TRBV9 to TRBJ1-1; D is unclear. Germline V gives CDR1 SGDLS, CDR2 YYNGEE. The CDR3 is made up of 14 amino acids. Trimming shortened V by 3 bases and J by 0 bases, and 9 bases separated the two germline ends. The CDR3 protein is CASSEGGLNTEAFF. CDR3 nucleotide sequence: TGTGCCAGCAGCGAAGGAGGCCTGAACACTGAAGCTTTCTTT.

This clone was detected a few times. The same CDR3 arises from other DNA sequences in this sample as well. This chain connects TRBV7-9 to TRBJ2-1; D might be TRBD2 (5 bases). Per the germline V gene, CDR1 is SEHNR and CDR2 is FQNEAQ (reference sequence). The CDR3 is 14 residues long. Trimming cost V 1 base and J 2 bases, with 6 bases left between them. The CDR3 sequence is CASSLDGTYNEQFF. CDR3 DNA: TGTGCCAGCAGCTTAGACGGGACCTACAATGAGCAGTTCTTC.

CDR3 loop: CASSPVGARKVENIQYF. CDR3 DNA sequence: TGTGCCAGCAGCCCGGTCGGGGCTAGGAAGGTAGAAAACATTCAGTACTTC. This chain connects TRBV11-3 to TRBJ2-4, with D tentatively TRBD1 or TRBD2 (5 bases each). The CDR3 is 17 residues long. Germline CDR1 SGHNT, CDR2 YENEEA. The V gene lost 5 bases and the J gene lost 5 bases, with 22 bases spanning the gap.

This clone came up a few times. This chain connects TRBV7-4 to TRBJ1-4; 9 nucleotides agree with TRBD1. CDR1 is SGHVT, CDR2 SQSDAQ, per germline. Trimming at V came to 5 bases and at J to 7 bases, leaving 8 bases not matched to a gene. The CDR3 is made up of 15 amino acids. CDR3 protein: CASSARTGGGEKLFF. CDR3 DNA sequence: TGTGCCAGCAGCGCCAGAACAGGGGGCGGTGAAAAACTGTTTTTT.

This clone has more than one count but fewer than ten. Here the CDR3 reads CASSSSLAGLSTDTQYF. The CDR3 coding sequence is TGTGCCAGCAGCTCGTCACTAGCGGGCCTTAGCACAGATACGCAGTATTTT. This rearrangement joins TRBV5-4 to TRBJ2-3; 9 bases are a match to TRBD2. This CDR3 spans 17 amino acids. CDR1 SGHNT and CDR2 YYREEE come from the germline V gene (reference sequence). Trimming cost V 3 bases and J 0 bases; bases outside gene matches: 8.

This clone was seen a handful of times. The chain carries TRBV30 and TRBJ2-7; 8 nucleotides agree with TRBD1. From germline, CDR1 is GTSNPN and CDR2 SVGIG (reference sequence). With V trimmed by 0 bases and J by 11 bases, 12 bases remained unmatched. The CDR3 has 14 amino acids. Here the CDR3 DNA reads TGTGCCTGGAGTGTTCGGGACCCAGGGGGCGCAAAGTACTTC. Its translation: CAWSVRDPGGAKYF.

The chain recombines TRBV6-5 with TRBJ2-1, with 7 bases identical to TRBD2. The CDR3 loop spans 13 amino acids. The germline V gene encodes CDR1 MNHEY and CDR2 SVGAGI. V dropped 5 bases and J dropped 6; count of bases not matched to a gene: 4. In DNA form, the CDR3 reads TGTGCCAGCAGTACGGGGACTACCAATGAGCAGTTCTTC. As protein: CASSTGTTNEQFF.

This clone was found a few times. Here the CDR3 reads CASSPLATGFYNEQFF. The DNA for the CDR3 is TGTGCCAGCTCACCCCTTGCGACAGGTTTCTACAATGAGCAGTTCTTC. V usage is TRBV18 and J usage is TRBJ2-1; maybe TRBD1 (6 bases). V lost 3 bases to trimming and J lost 3 bases, with 15 bases between them. This CDR3 has 16 amino acids. Germline values: CDR1 KGHSH, CDR2 LQKENI. Together with reference TRBV18 and TRBJ2-1, the CDR3 gives the full variable domain: NAGVMQNPRHLVRRRGQEARLRCSPMKGHSHVYWYRQLPEEGLKFMVYLQKENIIDESGMPKERFSAEFPKEGPSILRIQQVVRGDSAAYFCASSPLATGFYNEQFFGPGTRLTVL.

This clone was found a few times. V is TRBV28 and J is TRBJ1-2, with no clear D. The germline V gene has CDR1 MDHEN and CDR2 SYDVKM. The CDR3 is made up of 11 amino acids. The V gene lost 6 bases and the J gene lost 3 bases, with 5 bases spanning the gap. The CDR3, as DNA: TGTGCCAGCAGCCCCCACTATGGCTACACCTTC. Its translation: CASSPHYGYTF.

The table lists this clone with a few counts. No conserved phenylalanine or tryptophan ends this CDR3, so it is likely a read error. Because the CDR3's place on the DNA is in doubt, the DNA is left out and the CDR3 is given as listed by TCRdb. The chain combines TRBV28 with TRBJ1-2; the table names TRBD1, a call not compared with the DNA. The germline gives CDR1 MDHEN, CDR2 SYDVKM. Termini included, the CDR3 measures 8 amino acids. CDR3 in amino acids: CASGPNDY.

The chain recombines TRBV18 with TRBJ1-6, with D uncertain. The CDR3 consists of 19 residues. Germline lookup yields CDR1 KGHSH and CDR2 LQKENI. V dropped 3 bases and J dropped 0 bases, with 18 bases sitting between them. Here the CDR3 DNA reads TGTGCCAGCTCACCCCTCCACAGTTCAGTGAGCTCCTATAATTCACCCCTCCACTTT. Translated: CASSPLHSSVSSYNSPLHF. Together with reference TRBV18 and TRBJ1-6, the CDR3 gives the full variable domain: NAGVMQNPRHLVRRRGQEARLRCSPMKGHSHVYWYRQLPEEGLKFMVYLQKENIIDESGMPKERFSAEFPKEGPSILRIQQVVRGDSAAYFCASSPLHSSVSSYNSPLHFGNGTRLTVT.

The sample holds a few counts of this clone. The gene calls are TRBV4-2 and TRBJ2-7, with 9 bases lining up with TRBD1. V was pared by 1 base and J by 1 base, with 5 bases of the junction left unmatched. The CDR3 sequence is 16 residues long. The germline V gene encodes CDR1 LGHNA and CDR2 YNFKEQ. The CDR3 spells CASSQGRDRVSYEQYF. DNA for the CDR3: TGTGCCAGCAGCCAAGGCCGGGACAGGGTATCCTACGAGCAGTACTTC.